These 18 T cell receptor beta chains came from one sample sequenced in a study of beta chain features in type 1 diabetes. Expressed TCRB transcripts were sequenced because the entire RNA isolate underwent reverse transcription. Sequencing used immunoSEQ multiplex PCR; TCRdb keeps in-frame clones, though not all of them. Of approximately 170,000 clones listed, roughly 8% are singletons. Study-level results: Shortening of TCRB CDR3s, moderate but significant, appeared in all four CD4+ subsets of Type 1 diabetes patients.

Their specific antigens are unknown. Sequencing was carried out using central memory CD4+ T cells from blood. The receptors were gathered from a man aged 18 to 29 with type 1 diabetes.

The table lists this clone with many counts. The chain recombines TRBV19 with TRBJ1-5, with 7 bases identical to TRBD1. The CDR3 sequence is 14 residues long. Per germline, CDR1 LNHDA and CDR2 SQIVND (reference sequence). V was pared by 9 bases and J by 1 base, with 6 bases of the junction left unmatched. CDR3 bases: TGTGCCAGCGGCCGACAGGGAAGCAATCAGCCCCAGCATTTT. Translation gives CASGRQGSNQPQHF. Filled out from reference TRBV19 and TRBJ1-5, the complete variable domain reads DGGITQSPKYLFRKEGQNVTLSCEQNLNHDAMYWYRQDPGQGLRLIYYSQIVNDFQKGDIAEGYSVSREKKESFPLTVTSAQKNPTAFYLCASGRQGSNQPQHFGDGTRLSIL.

This clone was recorded a few times. Here the CDR3 reads CASSRSAAAALFYEQYF. CDR3 DNA: TGTGCCAGCAGCCGAAGTGCGGCGGCAGCCCTCTTCTACGAGCAGTACTTC. V gene TRBV11-2 combines with J gene TRBJ2-7; D gene unclear. This CDR3 region has 17 residues. Per the germline V gene, CDR1 is SGHAT and CDR2 is FQNNGV. Trimming removed 5 bases at V and 3 bases at J, with 23 bases between.

This clone was recorded a few times. The chain employs TRBV9 and TRBJ2-2; perhaps TRBD2 as D (6 bases). Trimming stripped 0 bases from V and 4 bases from J, with 10 bases between. Germline CDR1 is SGDLS and CDR2 is YYNGEE. CDR3 length equals 15 residues. DNA for the CDR3: TGTGCCAGCAGCGTAGCTAGCGTTACCACCGGGGAGCTGTTTTTT. The encoded protein is CASSVASVTTGELFF.

There are a few counts of this clone. The chain employs TRBV5-1 and TRBJ2-5, with D unresolved. Trimming took off 0 bases at V and 7 bases at J, with 7 bases between the two ends. CDR1 is SGHRS and CDR2 is YFSETQ in the germline V gene. CDR3 size: 12 residues. CDR3 DNA sequence: TGCGCCAGCAGCTTGGGTAGTGGGACCCAGTACTTC. Protein product: CASSLGSGTQYF.

V usage is TRBV5-4 and J usage is TRBJ1-2, with 9 bases lining up with TRBD1. CDR1 is SGHNT, CDR2 YYREEE, per germline (reference sequence). The V segment lost 4 bases and the J segment 3 bases; nucleotides outside the gene matches: 13. The length of the CDR3 is 17 residues. The CDR3 sequence is CASSPPGQGGGDYGYTF. In DNA, the CDR3 is TGTGCCAGCAGCCCACCGGGACAGGGAGGAGGGGACTATGGCTACACCTTC.

The chain has TRBV10-3 and TRBJ1-5; 9 bases agree with TRBD1. The V gene end was trimmed by 1 base and the J gene end by 7 bases; junction bases not matched to a gene: 2. The CDR3 is 14 amino acids. CDR1 is ENHRY, CDR2 SYGVKD, per germline. CDR3 residues: CAISELDRGQPQHF. DNA for the CDR3: TGTGCCATCAGTGAGTTGGACAGGGGACAGCCCCAGCATTTT.

There are a few counts of this clone. This rearrangement joins TRBV5-1 to TRBJ2-1, with a tentative D call TRBD1 (5 bases). Trimming cost V 3 bases and J 0 bases, with 10 bases left between them. This CDR3 spans 15 amino acids. CDR1 is SGHRS, CDR2 YFSETQ, per germline. CDR3 sequence reads: CASSSQVSSYNEQFF. The CDR3 nucleotides are TGCGCCAGCAGCTCACAGGTCAGCTCCTACAATGAGCAGTTCTTC.

The table lists this clone with a few counts. The V gene is TRBV5-4, the J gene TRBJ2-7; D is possibly TRBD2 (6 bases). The CDR3 is 14 residues long. Germline CDR1 and CDR2: SGHNT and YYREEE (reference sequence). V lost 4 bases and J lost 2, with 13 bases in between. The CDR3 coding sequence is TGTGCCAGCAGCACAAAAACTAGCCCCTACGAGCAGTACTTC. This encodes CASSTKTSPYEQYF.

The J gene is TRBJ1-1, the V gene TRBV7-9, with D perhaps TRBD1 (5 bases). V was clipped by 6 bases and J by 4 bases, with 12 bases between them. The CDR3 sequence is 13 residues long. Germline CDR1 is SEHNR and CDR2 is FQNEAQ (reference sequence). CDR3 coding DNA: TGTGCCAGCAGGGTTACAAGGGGCACTGAAGCTTTCTTT. Its protein product is CASRVTRGTEAFF.

This clone was observed a handful of times. The CDR3 coding sequence is TGTGCCAGCGCACAAGACAGGGGATCTTACGAGCAGTACTTC. It codes for CASAQDRGSYEQYF. The V and J genes are TRBV27 and TRBJ2-7; 8 nucleotides agree with TRBD1. The CDR3 is 14 residues long. J gave up 4 bases and V 8 bases, and 10 bases lay outside the gene matches. Germline CDR1 is MNHEY and CDR2 is SMNVEV (reference sequence).

The sample holds a few counts of this clone. The chain links TRBV7-2 to TRBJ1-5; D may be TRBD1 (6 bases). CDR1 SGHTA and CDR2 FQGNSA come from the germline V gene. Trimming stripped 5 bases from V and 4 bases from J, with 9 bases between. CDR3 length equals 13 residues. The CDR3 region has the DNA TGTGCCAGCAGCGCTCAGGGGAATCAGCCCCAGCATTTT. Translation: CASSAQGNQPQHF.

This clone has at least ten counts. The chain combines TRBV5-1 with TRBJ2-3; D is uncertain. Trimming pared 3 bases from V and 4 bases from J, leaving 9 bases between. This CDR3 has 13 amino acids. The germline V gene has CDR1 SGHRS and CDR2 YFSETQ. In DNA form, the CDR3 reads TGCGCCAGCAGCTACCCTGAGGCAGATACGCAGTATTTT. Translating it yields CASSYPEADTQYF.

The rearrangement links TRBV6-5 to TRBJ1-5; the D gene is possibly TRBD1 (6 bases). This CDR3 is 15 amino acids long. V was cut by 6 bases and J by 4 bases, with 16 bases left in between. Germline lookup yields CDR1 MNHEY and CDR2 SVGAGI. CDR3 nucleotide sequence: TGTGCCAGCAGGAGGGGGGGTGGGGAAAATCAGCCCCAGCATTTT. Protein product: CASRRGGGENQPQHF.

A few counts support this clone. The chain has TRBV30 and TRBJ2-1; 7 bases agree with TRBD2. V was pared by 0 bases and J by 4 bases, with 6 bases of the junction left unmatched. CDR1 GTSNPN and CDR2 SVGIG come from the germline V gene (reference sequence). The CDR3 consists of 15 residues. This CDR3 is CAWSVRLAVYNEQFF. The CDR3 nucleotides read TGTGCCTGGAGTGTTCGGCTAGCGGTTTACAATGAGCAGTTCTTC.

The chain has TRBV27 and TRBJ2-6, with TRBD2 as a possible D gene (7 bases). V was shortened by 3 bases and J by 0 bases, with 12 bases between the two germline ends. Per the germline V gene, CDR1 is MNHEY and CDR2 is SMNVEV (reference sequence). This CDR3 spans 17 amino acids. DNA for the CDR3: TGTGCCAGCAGTTTGGGGGGGCCCCCCTCTGGGGCCAACGTCCTGACTTTC. This sequence encodes CASSLGGPPSGANVLTF. Drawing the rest from reference TRBV27 and TRBJ2-6, the complete variable domain is EAQVTQNPRYLITVTGKKLTVTCSQNMNHEYMSWYRQDPGLGLRQIYYSMNVEVTDKGDVPEGYKVSRKEKRNFPLILESPSPNQTSLYFCASSLGGPPSGANVLTFGAGSRLTVL.

The chain employs TRBV19 and TRBJ2-5; D is possibly TRBD1 (6 bases). CDR3 size: 15 residues. Germline V gene data show CDR1 as LNHDA and CDR2 as SQIVND (reference sequence). Between the trimmed V and J ends, which lost 8 bases and 1 base, there was a span of 17 bases. In DNA form, the CDR3 reads TGTGCCAGTTCAGGGGTTGGAGCGGTCCAAGAGACCCAGTACTTC. Protein: CASSGVGAVQETQYF.

In the case of this clone: This sample also contains other DNA sequences that code for the same CDR3. This chain uses TRBV7-2 with TRBJ1-5, with no clear D. This CDR3 is built from 13 residues. The ends were cut back, 0 bases at V and 4 bases at J, with 4 bases in the middle. Germline V gene data show CDR1 as SGHTA and CDR2 as FQGNSA. CDR3 DNA sequence: TGTGCCAGCAGCTTAGCGTTAAATCAGCCCCAGCATTTT. This translates into CASSLALNQPQHF.

This clone occurred a few times. The chain links TRBV4-3 to TRBJ1-2, with a possible D match to TRBD1 (5 bases). CDR1 is LGHNA, CDR2 YSLEER, per germline. The germline V and J ends were trimmed by 3 bases and 7 bases, with 21 bases remaining between them. This CDR3 contains 16 residues. The DNA for the CDR3 is TGCGCCAGCAGCCACGTCTCGACGGTCAGGGAATCTGGCTACACCTTC. This codes for CASSHVSTVRESGYTF.